The 30 T cell receptor beta chains below come from one sample, sequenced in a study of brain T cells in children with intractable seizures. Sequencing used immunoSEQ multiplex PCR; TCRdb keeps in-frame clones, though not all of them. The data contain about 80,000 clones, under 95% of them singletons. Source: peripheral blood, taken at surgery. The receptors were gathered from a girl aged 2-9 years with Rasmussen encephalitis and intractable seizures.

This clone was seen a handful of times. The chain combines TRBV6-1 with TRBJ1-1; 8 bases agree with TRBD1. Germline assignment: CDR1 MNHNS and CDR2 SASEGT. Losses at the gene ends were 3 bases for V and 5 bases for J; bases not matched to a gene: 8. There are 15 residues in the CDR3. The CDR3 coding sequence is TGTGCCAGCAGTGATCTAGGACAGGGACGGACTGAAGCTTTCTTT. It translates to CASSDLGQGRTEAFF.

The V and J genes are TRBV2 and TRBJ1-2; 10 nucleotides line up with TRBD1. CDR1 is SNHLY and CDR2 is FYNNEI in the germline V gene. The CDR3 has 16 residues. The trim removed 7 bases at V and 4 bases at J, leaving 12 bases unmatched. The DNA for the CDR3 is TGTGCCAGCAACCTGAACCGGGACAGGGGACCCTATGGCTACACCTTC. Translated, it gives CASNLNRDRGPYGYTF.

There are a few counts of this clone. The chain employs TRBV2 and TRBJ1-5; 7 bases align to TRBD1. The CDR3 is 15 amino acids. CDR1 and CDR2 (germline): SNHLY, FYNNEI. The junction had 6 bases not matched to a gene; V was cut back by 4 bases and J by 3 bases. The CDR3 DNA is TGTGCCAGCAGTGGTTCGACAGGGATCAATCAGCCCCAGCATTTT. It encodes CASSGSTGINQPQHF.

The chain uses TRBV4-1 and TRBJ2-1, with 9 bases matching TRBD2. The junction had 14 bases not matched to a gene; V was cut back by 4 bases and J by 7 bases. CDR3 length: 17 amino acids. Germline CDR1 MGHRA, CDR2 YSYEKL. DNA of the CDR3: TGCGCCAGCAGCCGTTATTTAGCGGGAGAGAGTCGGAATGAGCAGTTCTTC. Its protein is CASSRYLAGESRNEQFF.

The chain links TRBV20-1 to TRBJ2-7; D gene uncertain. The germline V gene encodes CDR1 DFQATT and CDR2 SNEGSKA (reference sequence). This CDR3 spans 11 amino acids. Trimming pared 6 bases from V and 4 bases from J, leaving 10 bases between. CDR3 bases: TGCAGTGCCAGAATCACGTACGAGCAGTACTTC. Protein product: CSARITYEQYF.

The rearrangement joins TRBV7-9 to TRBJ1-2; no reliable D call. Trimming removed 2 bases from V and 6 bases from J, with 10 bases in between. The CDR3 loop spans 13 amino acids. CDR1 is SEHNR and CDR2 is FQNEAQ in the germline V gene (reference sequence). The CDR3 is CASSLPNWDGYTF. The CDR3 DNA follows: TGTGCCAGCAGCTTACCCAACTGGGATGGCTACACCTTC.

The J gene is TRBJ2-3, the V gene TRBV11-3; no clear D gene. V gave up 4 bases and J gave up 6 bases, with 8 bases separating them. CDR1 is SGHNT, CDR2 YENEEA, per germline. The CDR3 spans 12 residues. Written as DNA, the CDR3 is TGTGCCAGCAGCTCCCTTGAGGATACGCAGTATTTT. It codes for CASSSLEDTQYF.

This chain links TRBV10-3 with TRBJ1-1; a weak D match, TRBD1 (6 bases). The V gene lost 10 bases and the J gene lost 3 bases, with 12 bases spanning the gap. This CDR3 has 12 residues. Germline CDR1 reads ENHRY; CDR2 reads SYGVKD. DNA for the CDR3: TGTGCCACAGGGGAGAGGGACACTGAAGCTTTCTTT. This sequence encodes CATGERDTEAFF.

The chain uses TRBV7-3 and TRBJ1-2; D is unclear. CDR3 size: 14 residues. Germline V gene lookup returns CDR1 SGHTA and CDR2 FQGTGA. Trimming pared 6 bases from V and 7 bases from J, leaving 18 bases between. The CDR3 DNA sequence: TGTGCCAGCAGGGAACCGGGAGCCGGGAGTGGCTACACCTTC. Amino acid sequence: CASREPGAGSGYTF.

J is TRBJ1-2 and V is TRBV2; D remains ambiguous. The CDR3 consists of 14 residues. Trimming cost V 1 base and J 0 bases, with 6 bases left between them. CDR1 and CDR2 (germline): SNHLY, FYNNEI. The CDR3 protein is CASSEEGTNYGYTF. CDR3 bases: TGTGCCAGCAGTGAAGAGGGCACTAACTATGGCTACACCTTC.

The chain couples TRBV2 to TRBJ1-3; D is unclear. The CDR3 runs 16 residues. Per germline, CDR1 SNHLY and CDR2 FYNNEI. Trimming removed 6 bases at V and 4 bases at J, with 19 bases between. CDR3 region: CASRVNSYPRGNTIYF. The CDR3 DNA reads TGTGCCAGCAGGGTTAACAGTTACCCTAGGGGAAACACCATATATTTT.

The chain combines TRBV10-1 with TRBJ1-1; D unresolved. This CDR3 is 13 amino acids long. Germline CDR1 and CDR2: WNHNN and SYGVQD (reference sequence). Trimming left V 6 bases short and J 1 base short, with 9 bases between. For the CDR3, the DNA is TGCGCCAGCAGGATGAGTAAGAACACTGAAGCTTTCTTT. Translation gives CASRMSKNTEAFF.

The chain combines TRBV5-4 with TRBJ2-3, with a tentative D call TRBD2 (5 bases). The germline CDR1 and CDR2 sequences are SGHNT and YYREEE (reference sequence). This CDR3 region has 15 residues. The ends were cut back, 0 bases at V and 3 bases at J, with 11 bases in the middle. CDR3 loop: CASSLGSSVTDTQYF. The CDR3 DNA sequence: TGTGCCAGCAGCTTGGGGAGTAGCGTAACAGATACGCAGTATTTT.

J is TRBJ2-2 and V is TRBV11-2; D is undetermined. The V and J ends lost 1 base and 5 bases respectively, with 11 bases between them. CDR1 and CDR2 (germline): SGHAT, FQNNGV. The CDR3 is 15 residues long. The CDR3 coding sequence is TGTGCCAGCAGCTTAGGAGTAGTTGGAACCGGGGAGCTGTTTTTT. This codes for CASSLGVVGTGELFF. The variable domain in full, with the rest retrieved from reference TRBV11-2 and TRBJ2-2, is EAGVAQSPRYKIIEKRQSVAFWCNPISGHATLYWYQQILGQGPKLLIQFQNNGVVDDSQLPKDRFSAERLKGVDSTLKIQPAKLEDSAVYLCASSLGVVGTGELFFGEGSRLTVL.

The rearrangement uses TRBV11-1 and TRBJ2-5; D might be TRBD1 (5 bases). Trimming removed 3 bases at V and 5 bases at J, with 10 bases between. Germline V gene lookup returns CDR1 SGHAT and CDR2 FQDESV (reference sequence). This CDR3 has 13 amino acids. The CDR3 DNA follows: TGTGCCAGCAGCTTTAGTGGGGCGGAGACCCAGTACTTC. It is translated as CASSFSGAETQYF.

The chain carries TRBV6-4 and TRBJ1-1; D perhaps matches TRBD1 (5 bases). The CDR3 has 14 amino acids. The germline CDR1 and CDR2 sequences are MRHNA and SNTAGT. Trimming removed 6 bases from V and 1 base from J, with 12 bases in between. The CDR3 DNA sequence: TGTGCCAGCAGAACCTCAACAGGGAACACTGAAGCTTTCTTT. Translation gives CASRTSTGNTEAFF.

This chain uses TRBV3-1 (or the pseudogene TRBV3-2) with TRBJ1-3; D call uncertain. From germline, CDR1 is LGHDT and CDR2 YNNKEL (reference sequence). The CDR3 length is 15 residues. Trimming removed 4 bases from V and 4 bases from J, with 14 bases in between. Here the CDR3 DNA reads TGTGCCAGCAGCCGTTGGTCGTCAGCAGGAAACACCATATATTTT. Protein product: CASSRWSSAGNTIYF.

The genes are TRBV19 and TRBJ2-2; D is perhaps TRBD1 (5 bases). CDR1 and CDR2 from the germline V gene are LNHDA and SQIVND (reference sequence). The CDR3 is 14 amino acids. V lost 7 bases and J lost 4, with 13 bases in between. This CDR3 reads CASTADSPTGELFF. The CDR3 coding sequence is TGTGCCAGTACGGCTGACAGCCCCACCGGGGAGCTGTTTTTT.

V usage is TRBV14 and J usage is TRBJ2-7; D not certain. The CDR3 is made up of 16 amino acids. V lost 1 base and J lost 4, with 17 bases in between. The germline V gene encodes CDR1 SGHDN and CDR2 FVKESK. The CDR3 region has the DNA TGTGCCAGCAGCCAAGCAGGAACTTGGGCGAGATACGAGCAGTACTTC. This encodes CASSQAGTWARYEQYF.

The rearrangement uses TRBV27 and TRBJ1-6, with 7 bases identical to TRBD1. The CDR3 has 14 amino acids. CDR1 MNHEY and CDR2 SMNVEV come from the germline V gene (reference sequence). The V gene end was trimmed by 4 bases and the J gene end by 8 bases; junction bases not matched to a gene: 5. CDR3 in amino acids: CASSYRGWDSPLHF. As DNA, the CDR3 is TGTGCCAGCAGTTACAGGGGCTGGGATTCACCCCTCCACTTT.

This clone was seen just once. The chain couples TRBV4-2 to TRBJ1-1, with 7 bases matching TRBD1. V gave up 3 bases and J gave up 0 bases; unmatched junction bases: 4. Germline CDR1 is LGHNA and CDR2 is YNFKEQ. This CDR3 has 15 amino acids. CDR3 in amino acids: CASSHVTGMNTEAFF. The DNA of the CDR3 is TGTGCCAGCAGCCACGTGACAGGGATGAACACTGAAGCTTTCTTT.

V gene TRBV19 combines with J gene TRBJ1-6, with D perhaps matching TRBD1 (5 bases). Germline CDR1 and CDR2: LNHDA and SQIVND (reference sequence). V was pared by 5 bases and J by 10 bases, with 18 bases between. The CDR3 has 15 residues. CDR3 bases: TGTGCCAGTAGTTCGTACTTGGGCAGGGAATCACCCCTCCACTTT. Translating gives CASSSYLGRESPLHF.

The chain carries TRBV9 and TRBJ2-5, with D perhaps TRBD2 (6 bases). Trimming left V 4 bases short and J 2 bases short, with 15 bases between. The CDR3 totals 15 residues. Germline V gene data show CDR1 as SGDLS and CDR2 as YYNGEE. CDR3 region: CASSRPLGGQETQYF. The CDR3 DNA sequence: TGTGCCAGCAGCCGACCTCTGGGGGGACAAGAGACCCAGTACTTC.

This clone was recorded once. The rearrangement joins TRBV7-9 to TRBJ1-4; D ambiguous. The CDR3 has 16 amino acids. V lost 6 bases to trimming and J lost 0 bases, with 14 bases between them. Germline values: CDR1 SEHNR, CDR2 FQNEAQ (reference sequence). CDR3 sequence reads: CASRPPGKTTNEKLFF. CDR3 DNA: TGTGCCAGCAGGCCGCCCGGGAAGACAACTAATGAAAAACTGTTTTTT.

The chain uses TRBV2 and TRBJ2-2, with D perhaps assigned TRBD1 or TRBD2 (5 bases each). V lost 6 bases, J lost 4 bases, and 12 bases lay in between. Germline V gene lookup returns CDR1 SNHLY and CDR2 FYNNEI. The CDR3 has 14 residues. CDR3 amino acids: CASRGVRGTGELFF. In DNA, the CDR3 is TGTGCCAGCAGGGGGGTTAGGGGCACCGGGGAGCTGTTTTTT. The full variable domain, rest sourced from reference TRBV2 and TRBJ2-2, is EPEVTQTPSHQVTQMGQEVILRCVPISNHLYFYWYRQILGQKVEFLVSFYNNEISEKSEIFDDQFSVERPDGSNFTLKIRSTKLEDSAMYFCASRGVRGTGELFFGEGSRLTVL.

The chain carries TRBV3-1 (or the pseudogene TRBV3-2) and TRBJ2-1; 10 bases line up with TRBD1. CDR1 LGHDT and CDR2 YNNKEL come from the germline V gene (reference sequence). J was trimmed by 5 bases and V by 4 bases; bases with no gene match: 8. The length of the CDR3 is 16 residues. The CDR3, as DNA: TGTGCCAGCAGCCTAAGAGACAGGGGGCGCAACAATGAGCAGTTCTTC. Its translation is CASSLRDRGRNNEQFF.

The CDR3 region is CASSNREDRSYDSNQPQHF. CDR3 DNA: TGTGCCAGTAGCAATAGGGAGGACAGGAGCTACGATAGCAATCAGCCCCAGCATTTT. This rearrangement joins TRBV19 to TRBJ1-5, with 7 bases lining up with TRBD1. Germline V gene sequence: CDR1 LNHDA, CDR2 SQIVND (reference sequence). With 6 bases clipped from V and 0 bases from J, the junction kept 17 bases outside the gene matches. CDR3 size: 19 residues. Together with reference TRBV19 and TRBJ1-5, the CDR3 gives the full variable domain: DGGITQSPKYLFRKEGQNVTLSCEQNLNHDAMYWYRQDPGQGLRLIYYSQIVNDFQKGDIAEGYSVSREKKESFPLTVTSAQKNPTAFYLCASSNREDRSYDSNQPQHFGDGTRLSIL.

The CDR3 protein is CASSPGQGTGELFF. CDR3 nucleotide sequence: TGTGCCAGCTCACCCGGACAGGGGACCGGGGAGCTGTTTTTT. The chain links TRBV18 to TRBJ2-2; TRBD1 agrees at 9 bases. Germline V gene sequence: CDR1 KGHSH, CDR2 LQKENI. The CDR3 has 14 amino acids. V dropped 3 bases and J dropped 5; count of bases not matched to a gene: 1.

The CDR3 protein is CASSSPTGIQETQYF. In nucleotides, the CDR3 is TGTGCCAGCAGCTCCCCTACCGGGATCCAAGAGACCCAGTACTTC. The V and J genes are TRBV5-6 and TRBJ2-5; D perhaps matches TRBD2 (5 bases). CDR1 is SGHDT and CDR2 is YYEEEE in the germline V gene. The CDR3 runs to 15 residues. The germline V and J ends were trimmed by 3 bases and 1 base, with 13 bases remaining between them.

The chain links TRBV14 to TRBJ2-7; the D gene is possibly TRBD2 (6 bases). This CDR3 spans 15 amino acids. With 2 bases removed from V and 4 bases from J, the gap between germline ends came to 15 bases. Per the germline V gene, CDR1 is SGHDN and CDR2 is FVKESK. The CDR3 DNA reads as TGTGCCAGCAGCCAATCCAGGGACTCGAGATACGAGCAGTACTTC. Protein sequence: CASSQSRDSRYEQYF.